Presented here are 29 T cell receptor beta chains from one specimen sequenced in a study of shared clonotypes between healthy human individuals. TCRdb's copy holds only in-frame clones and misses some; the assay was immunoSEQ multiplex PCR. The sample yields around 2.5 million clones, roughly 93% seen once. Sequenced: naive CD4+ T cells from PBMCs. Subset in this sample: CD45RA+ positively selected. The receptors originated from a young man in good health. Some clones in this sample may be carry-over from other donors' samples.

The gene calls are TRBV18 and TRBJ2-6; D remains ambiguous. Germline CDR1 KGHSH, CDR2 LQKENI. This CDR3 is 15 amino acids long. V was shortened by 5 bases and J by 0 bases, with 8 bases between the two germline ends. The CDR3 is CASSFIFSGANVLTF. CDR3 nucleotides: TGTGCCAGCTCATTCATTTTCTCTGGGGCCAACGTCCTGACTTTC.

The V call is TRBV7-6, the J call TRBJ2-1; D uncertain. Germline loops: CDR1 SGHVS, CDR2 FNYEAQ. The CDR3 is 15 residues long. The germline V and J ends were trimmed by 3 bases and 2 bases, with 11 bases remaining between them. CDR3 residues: CASSFNLDPYNEQFF. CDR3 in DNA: TGTGCCAGCAGCTTTAATTTAGACCCCTACAATGAGCAGTTCTTC.

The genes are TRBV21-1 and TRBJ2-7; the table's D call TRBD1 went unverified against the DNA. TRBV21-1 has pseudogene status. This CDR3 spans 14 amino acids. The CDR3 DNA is TGTGCCAGCAGCCCCCAGCGTCAGGGGATGGAGCAGTACTTC. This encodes CASSPQRQGMEQYF.

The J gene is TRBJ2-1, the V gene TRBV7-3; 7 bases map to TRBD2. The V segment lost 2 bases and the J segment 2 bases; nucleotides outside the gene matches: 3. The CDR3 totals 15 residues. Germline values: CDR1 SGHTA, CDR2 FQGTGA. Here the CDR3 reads CASSLSGLAYNEQFF. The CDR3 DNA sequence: TGTGCCAGCAGCTTATCAGGACTAGCCTACAATGAGCAGTTCTTC.

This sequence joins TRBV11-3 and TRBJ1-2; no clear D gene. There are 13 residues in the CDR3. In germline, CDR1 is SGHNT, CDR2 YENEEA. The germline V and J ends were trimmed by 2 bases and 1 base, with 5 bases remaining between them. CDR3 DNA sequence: TGTGCCAGCAGCTTACGGGATAACTATGGCTACACCTTC. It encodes CASSLRDNYGYTF. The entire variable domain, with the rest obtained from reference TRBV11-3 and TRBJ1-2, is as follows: EAGVVQSPRYKIIEKKQPVAFWCNPISGHNTLYWYLQNLGQGPELLIRYENEEAVDDSQLPKDRFSAERLKGVDSTLKIQPAELGDSAVYLCASSLRDNYGYTFGSGTRLTVV.

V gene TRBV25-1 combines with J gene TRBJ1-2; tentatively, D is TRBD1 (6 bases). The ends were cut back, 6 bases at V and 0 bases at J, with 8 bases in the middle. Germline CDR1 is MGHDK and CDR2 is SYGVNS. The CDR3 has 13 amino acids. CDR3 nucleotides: TGTGCCAGCAGCCACAGGGCTAACTATGGCTACACCTTC. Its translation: CASSHRANYGYTF.

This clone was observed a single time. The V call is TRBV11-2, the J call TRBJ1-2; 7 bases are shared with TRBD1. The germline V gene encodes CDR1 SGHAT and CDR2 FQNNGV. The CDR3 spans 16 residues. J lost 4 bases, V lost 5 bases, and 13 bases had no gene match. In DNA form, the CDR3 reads TGTGCCAGCAGCCCCCTCCGTGACAGGGACCCCTATGGCTACACCTTC. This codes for CASSPLRDRDPYGYTF.

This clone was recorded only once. Here the CDR3 DNA reads TGTGCCAGTGCTGAACAGGGGGTCGCCGCCTACGAGCAGTACTTC. Its protein is CASAEQGVAAYEQYF. The chain combines TRBV19 with TRBJ2-5, with TRBD1 identical over 8 bases. The J call could be wrong; TRBJ2-7 is a better fit for the DNA end. Germline V gene lookup returns CDR1 LNHDA and CDR2 SQIVND (reference sequence). This CDR3 has 15 residues.

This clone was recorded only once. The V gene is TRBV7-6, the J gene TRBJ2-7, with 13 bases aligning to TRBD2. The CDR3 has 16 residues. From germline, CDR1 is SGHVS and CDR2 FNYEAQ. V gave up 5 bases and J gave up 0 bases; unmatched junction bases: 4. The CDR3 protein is CASSLGTSGVSYEQYF. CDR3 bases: TGTGCCAGCAGCCTAGGGACTAGCGGGGTCTCCTACGAGCAGTACTTC.

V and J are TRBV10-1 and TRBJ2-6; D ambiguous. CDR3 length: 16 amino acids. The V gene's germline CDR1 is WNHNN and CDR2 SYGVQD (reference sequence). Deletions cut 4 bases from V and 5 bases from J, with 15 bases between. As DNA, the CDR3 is TGCGCCAGCAGTGGAGTCGCACAAAGTCGGGCCAACGTCCTGACTTTC. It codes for CASSGVAQSRANVLTF.

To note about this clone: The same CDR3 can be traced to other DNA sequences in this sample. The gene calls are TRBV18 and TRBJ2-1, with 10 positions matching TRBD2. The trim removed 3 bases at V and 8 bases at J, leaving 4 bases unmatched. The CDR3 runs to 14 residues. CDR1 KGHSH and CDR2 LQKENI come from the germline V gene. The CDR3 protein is CASSPPGLAYEQFF. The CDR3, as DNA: TGTGCCAGCTCACCGCCGGGACTAGCGTATGAGCAGTTCTTC.

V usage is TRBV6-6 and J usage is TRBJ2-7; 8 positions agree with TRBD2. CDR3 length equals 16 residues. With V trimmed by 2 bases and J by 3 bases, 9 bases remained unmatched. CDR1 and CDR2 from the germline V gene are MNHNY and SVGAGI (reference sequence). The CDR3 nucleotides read TGTGCCAGCAGTTACGAGGGGACTAGGAGTAGCTACGAGCAGTACTTC. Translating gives CASSYEGTRSSYEQYF.

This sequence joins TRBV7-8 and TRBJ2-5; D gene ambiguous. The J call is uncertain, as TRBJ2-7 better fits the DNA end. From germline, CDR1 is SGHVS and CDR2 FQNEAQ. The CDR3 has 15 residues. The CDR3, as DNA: TGTGCCAGCAGCTTCGGTCCAATTCCTTCCTACGAGCAGTACTTC. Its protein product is CASSFGPIPSYEQYF.

CDR3 sequence: CASSHQAGTVTYEQYF. CDR3 coding DNA: TGCGCCAGCAGCCATCAAGCCGGGACAGTCACCTACGAGCAGTACTTC. V usage is TRBV4-1 and J usage is TRBJ2-7; TRBD1 matches 7 bases. With 3 bases clipped from V and 2 bases from J, the junction kept 10 bases outside the gene matches. Germline V lookup: CDR1 MGHRA, CDR2 YSYEKL. CDR3 size: 16 residues.

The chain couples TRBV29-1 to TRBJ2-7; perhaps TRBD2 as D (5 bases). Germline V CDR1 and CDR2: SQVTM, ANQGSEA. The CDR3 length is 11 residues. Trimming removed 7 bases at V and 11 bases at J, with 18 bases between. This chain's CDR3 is CSADEGGVKYF. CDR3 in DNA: TGCAGCGCCGATGAAGGAGGAGTTAAGTACTTC.

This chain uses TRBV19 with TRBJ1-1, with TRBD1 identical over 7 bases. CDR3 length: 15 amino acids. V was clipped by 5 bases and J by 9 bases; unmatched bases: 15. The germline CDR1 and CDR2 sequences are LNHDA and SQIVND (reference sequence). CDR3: CASSPGQVDSIKAFF. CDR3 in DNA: TGTGCCAGTAGTCCCGGACAGGTCGATTCTATTAAAGCTTTCTTT. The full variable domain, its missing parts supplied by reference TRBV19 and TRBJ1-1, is DGGITQSPKYLFRKEGQNVTLSCEQNLNHDAMYWYRQDPGQGLRLIYYSQIVNDFQKGDIAEGYSVSREKKESFPLTVTSAQKNPTAFYLCASSPGQVDSIKAFFGQGTRLTVV.

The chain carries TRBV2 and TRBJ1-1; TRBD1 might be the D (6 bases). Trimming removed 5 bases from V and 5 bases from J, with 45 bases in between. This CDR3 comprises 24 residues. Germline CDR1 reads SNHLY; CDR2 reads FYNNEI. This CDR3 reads CASSRNPSHGTSIFERRTGTEAFF. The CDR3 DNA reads TGTGCCAGCAGTCGAAACCCCTCCCACGGGACAAGCATTTTTGAACGGAGGACGGGTACTGAAGCTTTCTTT.

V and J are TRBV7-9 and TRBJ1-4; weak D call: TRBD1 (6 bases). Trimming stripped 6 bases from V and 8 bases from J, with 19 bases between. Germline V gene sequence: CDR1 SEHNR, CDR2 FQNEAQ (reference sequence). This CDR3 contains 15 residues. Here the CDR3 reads CASSPEGGLSEKLFF. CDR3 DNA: TGTGCCAGCAGTCCAGAGGGGGGGCTTTCGGAAAAACTGTTTTTT.

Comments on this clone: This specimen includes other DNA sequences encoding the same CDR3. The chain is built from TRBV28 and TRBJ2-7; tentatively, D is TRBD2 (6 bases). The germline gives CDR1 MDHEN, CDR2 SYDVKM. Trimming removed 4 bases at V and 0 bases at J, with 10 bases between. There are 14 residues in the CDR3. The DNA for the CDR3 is TGTGCCAGCAGTTCGGGACTCAGCTCCTACGAGCAGTACTTC. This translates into CASSSGLSSYEQYF.

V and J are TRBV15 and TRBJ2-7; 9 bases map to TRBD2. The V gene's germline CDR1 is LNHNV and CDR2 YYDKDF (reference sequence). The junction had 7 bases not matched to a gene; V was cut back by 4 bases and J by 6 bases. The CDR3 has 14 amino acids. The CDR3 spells CATSISSGSSEQYF. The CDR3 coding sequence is TGTGCCACCAGCATAAGTAGCGGGAGTTCCGAGCAGTACTTC.

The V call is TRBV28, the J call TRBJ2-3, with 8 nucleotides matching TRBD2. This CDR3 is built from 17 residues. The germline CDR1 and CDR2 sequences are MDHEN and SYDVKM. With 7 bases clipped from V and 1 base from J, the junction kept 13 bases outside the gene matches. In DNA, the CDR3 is TGTGCCAGCAACCCCTCCGGGAGGGGGGGCCGCACAGATACGCAGTATTTT. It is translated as CASNPSGRGGRTDTQYF.

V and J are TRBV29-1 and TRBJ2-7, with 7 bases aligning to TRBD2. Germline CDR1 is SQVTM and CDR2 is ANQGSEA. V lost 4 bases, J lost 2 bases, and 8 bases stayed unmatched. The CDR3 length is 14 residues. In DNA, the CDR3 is TGCAGCGTTGGGTTGGGGGGGACCCCCTACGAGCAGTACTTC. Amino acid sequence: CSVGLGGTPYEQYF.

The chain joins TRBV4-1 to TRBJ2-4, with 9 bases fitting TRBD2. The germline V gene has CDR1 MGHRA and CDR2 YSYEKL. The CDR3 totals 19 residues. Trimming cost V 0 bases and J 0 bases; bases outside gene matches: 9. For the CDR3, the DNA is TGCGCCAGCAGCCAAGACTCTGGCCGACTAGCGGTAGCCAAAAACATTCAGTACTTC. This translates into CASSQDSGRLAVAKNIQYF.

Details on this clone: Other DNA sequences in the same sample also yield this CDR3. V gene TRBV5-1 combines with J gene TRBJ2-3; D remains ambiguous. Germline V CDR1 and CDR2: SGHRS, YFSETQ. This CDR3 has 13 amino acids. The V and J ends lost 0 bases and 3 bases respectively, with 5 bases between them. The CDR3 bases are TGCGCCAGCAGCTTGGATGGGACAGATACGCAGTATTTT. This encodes CASSLDGTDTQYF.

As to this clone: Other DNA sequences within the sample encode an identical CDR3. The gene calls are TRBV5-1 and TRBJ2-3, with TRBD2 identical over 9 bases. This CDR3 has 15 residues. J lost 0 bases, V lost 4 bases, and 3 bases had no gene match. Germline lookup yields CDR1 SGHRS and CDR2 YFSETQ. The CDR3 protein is CASSILAGSTDTQYF. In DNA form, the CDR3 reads TGCGCCAGCAGCATCCTAGCGGGGAGCACAGATACGCAGTATTTT.

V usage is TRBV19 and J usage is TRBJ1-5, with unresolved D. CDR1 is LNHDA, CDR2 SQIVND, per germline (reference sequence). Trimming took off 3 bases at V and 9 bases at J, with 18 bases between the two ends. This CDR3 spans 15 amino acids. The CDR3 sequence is CASSIVAVRRVPQHF. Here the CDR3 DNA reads TGTGCCAGTAGTATCGTGGCAGTGCGGAGGGTGCCCCAGCATTTT.

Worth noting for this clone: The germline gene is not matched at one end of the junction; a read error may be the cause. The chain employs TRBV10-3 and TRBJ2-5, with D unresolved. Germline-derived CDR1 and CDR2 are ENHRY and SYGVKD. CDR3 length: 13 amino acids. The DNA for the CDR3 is TGTGCCATCGGTGAGACGCCCCAAGAGACCCAGTACTTC. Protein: CAIGETPQETQYF.

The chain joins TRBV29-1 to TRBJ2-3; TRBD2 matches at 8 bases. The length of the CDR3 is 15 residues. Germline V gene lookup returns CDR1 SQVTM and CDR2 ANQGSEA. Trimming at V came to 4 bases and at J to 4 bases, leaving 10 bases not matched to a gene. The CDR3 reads CSVVSGLDYADTQYF. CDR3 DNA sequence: TGCAGCGTTGTCTCGGGACTAGATTACGCAGATACGCAGTATTTT.

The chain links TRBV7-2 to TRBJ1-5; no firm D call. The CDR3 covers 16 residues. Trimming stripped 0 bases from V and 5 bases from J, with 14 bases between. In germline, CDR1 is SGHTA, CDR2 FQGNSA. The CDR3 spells CASSLAGGGTHQPQHF. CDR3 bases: TGTGCCAGCAGCTTAGCCGGAGGAGGAACGCATCAGCCCCAGCATTTT.